This entry describes one T cell receptor (beta chain). Between the trimmed V and J ends, which lost 5 bases and 10 bases, there was a span of 11 bases. Germline V gives CDR1 SEHNR, CDR2 FQNEAQ (reference sequence). CDR3 length: 11 amino acids. The data belong to a study of blood T cell repertoires in COVID-19. Study-level background: Samples representing acute and convalescent COVID-19 were sourced from the United States, Italy and Spain.

In the study's own analysis: Reference gene primer amplification yielded estimated nucleated cell counts. Repertoires were generated with immunoSEQ multiplex PCR, while TCRdb's copy carries only in-frame clones and drops some. V and J calls and clone size are as listed in that table; D and trimming were resolved from the DNA. The table shows approximately 390,000 clones, with approximately 87% occurring only once. V and J are TRBV7-9 and TRBJ1-1; no clear D. Sequencing was performed on PBMCs or T cells enriched from blood (not recorded which). The source of this sequence is a woman aged 45-65 years who had recovered from COVID-19. The DNA for the CDR3 is TGTGCCAGCAGCCCGCAGCGTAGAGCTTTCTTT. Residues: CASSPQRRAFF.